The clone carrying this T cell receptor (beta chain) has a count of ten or more. TCRbeta library construction was performed incorporating unique molecular identifiers. One entry per CDR3 protein results from TCRdb running MiXCR on the PCR reads. The table shows 200,000 to 250,000 distinct CDR3 sequences, with approximately 9% occurring only once. V dropped 3 bases and J dropped 9 bases, with 12 bases sitting between them. This CDR3 comprises 13 residues. Germline values: CDR1 WNHNN, CDR2 SYGVQD (reference sequence). This sample is drawn from a study of T-cell reconstitution after alpha-beta-depleted transplantation in children.

The gene calls are TRBV10-1 and TRBJ2-1; D is uncertain. The sequence was obtained from a human donor who donated a stem cell graft to a child with acute lymphoblastic leukemia. Sample: PBMCs from the stem cell graft donor, taken from the stem cell graft. DNA for the CDR3: TGCGCCAGCAGTGACCCCACTAAGGGTGAGCAGTTCTTC. Its protein product is CASSDPTKGEQFF.